Described below is a single T cell receptor beta chain sequence and its context. Its matching antigen is unknown. Germline V CDR1 and CDR2: PRHDT, FYEKMQ (reference sequence). The CDR3 is made up of 13 amino acids. The V end lost 1 base, the J end lost 4 bases, and 7 bases lay between the germline ends. Following culture for more than 9 days, CD4+ T cells were isolated. Vaccination of participants consisted of two doses of either the BNT162b2 or mRNA-1273 vaccine. The sample originates from a study of vaccination effects on CD4 cells after COVID-19. Here immunoSEQ multiplex PCR was the method, and the copy in TCRdb shows in-frame clones only, minus some. Here the sample spans about 40,000 clones, around two thirds being singletons.

The chain has TRBV13 and TRBJ1-2; no definite D call. Sample: CD4+ T cells from PBMCs cultured without peptide, taken after COVID-19 vaccination. The sequence came from a human donor who received a COVID-19 vaccine. Here the CDR3 reads CASSLVSVYGYTF. The CDR3 DNA follows: TGTGCCAGCAGCTTAGTCAGTGTCTATGGCTACACCTTC.